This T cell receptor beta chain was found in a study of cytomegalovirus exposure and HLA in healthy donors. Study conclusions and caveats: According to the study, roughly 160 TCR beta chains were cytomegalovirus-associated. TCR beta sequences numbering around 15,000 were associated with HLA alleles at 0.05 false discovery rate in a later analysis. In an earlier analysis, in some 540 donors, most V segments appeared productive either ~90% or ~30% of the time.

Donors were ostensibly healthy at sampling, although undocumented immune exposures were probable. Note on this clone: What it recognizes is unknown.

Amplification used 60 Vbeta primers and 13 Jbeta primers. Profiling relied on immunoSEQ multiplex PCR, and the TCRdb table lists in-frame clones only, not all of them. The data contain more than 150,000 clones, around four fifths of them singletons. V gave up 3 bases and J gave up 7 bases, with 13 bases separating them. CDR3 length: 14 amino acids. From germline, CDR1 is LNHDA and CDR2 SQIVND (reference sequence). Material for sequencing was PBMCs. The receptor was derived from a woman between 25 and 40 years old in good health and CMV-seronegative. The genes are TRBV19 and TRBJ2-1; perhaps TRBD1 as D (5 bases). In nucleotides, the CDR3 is TGTGCCAGTAGTATTCAGGGATCTGTAAATGAGCAGTTCTTC. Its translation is CASSIQGSVNEQFF.